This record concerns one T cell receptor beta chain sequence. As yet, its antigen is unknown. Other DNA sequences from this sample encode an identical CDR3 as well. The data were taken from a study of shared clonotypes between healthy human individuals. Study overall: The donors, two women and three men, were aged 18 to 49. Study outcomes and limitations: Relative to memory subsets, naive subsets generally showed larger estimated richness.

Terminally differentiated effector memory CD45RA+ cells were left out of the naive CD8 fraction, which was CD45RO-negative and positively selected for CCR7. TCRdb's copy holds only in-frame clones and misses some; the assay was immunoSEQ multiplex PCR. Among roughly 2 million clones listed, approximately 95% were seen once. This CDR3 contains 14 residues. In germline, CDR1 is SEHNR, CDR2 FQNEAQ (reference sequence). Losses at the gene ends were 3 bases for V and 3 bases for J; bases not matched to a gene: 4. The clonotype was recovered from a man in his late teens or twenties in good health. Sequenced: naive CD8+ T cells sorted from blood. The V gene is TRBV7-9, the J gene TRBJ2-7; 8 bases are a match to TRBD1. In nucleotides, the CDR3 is TGTGCCAGCAGCTTGTCCGGGACAGGCTACGAGCAGTACTTC. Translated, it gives CASSLSGTGYEQYF. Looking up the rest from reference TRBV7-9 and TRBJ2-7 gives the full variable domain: DTGVSQNPRHKITKRGQNVTFRCDPISEHNRLYWYRQTLGQGPEFLTYFQNEAQLEKSRLLSDRFSAERPKGSFSTLEIQRTEQGDSAMYLCASSLSGTGYEQYFGPGTRLTVT.